This T cell receptor (beta chain) was identified in a study of blood T cell repertoires in COVID-19. Study context: Some COVID-19 samples were acute and others convalescent; all came from the United States, Italy and Spain. The analysed material was cDNA or gDNA that came from T cells, B-cell-depleted T cells, or PBMCs.

In the authors' methods: Estimates of nucleated cell counts were drawn from the amplification of reference gene primers. Method: immunoSEQ multiplex PCR; TCRdb's copy keeps in-frame clones and lacks some. The DNA gave D and trimming, while V, J and clone size come from that table. The repertoire holds about 74,000 clones, with approximately 86% as singletons. Germline lookup yields CDR1 MNHEY and CDR2 SVGEGT. V lost 2 bases and J 1 base, leaving 12 bases between the germline ends. This CDR3 is 16 amino acids long. The sequence derives from an elderly woman with acute or convalescent COVID-19. This sequence joins TRBV6-2 or TRBV6-3 and TRBJ2-1; D gene unclear. What was sequenced was peripheral blood. The CDR3 coding sequence is TGTGCCAGCAGTTACGGTCCAGGCCTTTCCTACAATGAGCAGTTCTTC. It is translated as CASSYGPGLSYNEQFF.